Ten or more counts support the clone carrying this T cell receptor (beta chain). Antigen: not known. TCRdb recomputed calls from the 5' RACE reads with MiXCR, one row per CDR3 protein. The table has 190,000 or so distinct CDR3 sequences, 27% seen once. This entry belongs to a study of T-cell memory formation after mild COVID-19. The overall study: TCR clusters were mostly confined to one donor each. General study points: Later expanders leaned CD4+, whereas clones that contracted between day 15 and 85 were balanced CD4/CD8. For contracting clones, CD4+ ones sat mainly in CM and EM, CD8+ in EMRA.

This CDR3 has 17 residues. Germline-derived CDR1 and CDR2 are MDHEN and SYDVKM. V dropped 11 bases and J dropped 4; count of bases not matched to a gene: 16. The rearrangement links TRBV28 to TRBJ2-3, with TRBD2 matching 12 bases. The sequence derives from an adult woman who had mild COVID-19 (a few samples of this study predate the infection). Cell type and time point are not known. Sample: PBMCs or a T cell subset sorted from them (not recorded which). The CDR3 DNA is TGTGCCTGGTCAACCTGGGATCTAGCGGGGGGGCCAGATACGCAGTATTTT. Its translation is CAWSTWDLAGGPDTQYF.